One and the same sample provided the 7 T cell receptor beta chains below, sequenced in a study of T cell responses to AZD1222 COVID-19 vaccine. TCRdb keeps only in-frame clones here, not all; method: immunoSEQ multiplex PCR. The table includes roughly 95,000 clones, approximately 87% detected once. Here the sequenced sample was peripheral blood, taken on day 0 of AZD1222 vaccination. The receptors were sampled from an adult in good health.

This chain links TRBV6-5 with TRBJ2-5; 10 bases align to TRBD1. With 4 bases clipped from V and 4 bases from J, the junction kept 9 bases outside the gene matches. The CDR3 is 16 residues long. Germline CDR1 is MNHEY and CDR2 is SVGAGI. The CDR3 here is CASSSHRTGGVETQYF. CDR3 coding DNA: TGTGCCAGCAGTTCTCATCGGACAGGGGGAGTAGAGACCCAGTACTTC.

The gene calls are TRBV4-3 and TRBJ1-6; D gene ambiguous. The CDR3 has 14 residues. Trimming removed 0 bases from V and 7 bases from J, with 7 bases in between. Germline loops: CDR1 LGHNA, CDR2 YSLEER. DNA of the CDR3: TGCGCCAGCAGCCAAGAAGGAACGAATTCACCCCTCCACTTT. Its protein is CASSQEGTNSPLHF.

The chain uses TRBV9 and TRBJ1-1; D is undetermined. Trimming pared 4 bases from V and 2 bases from J, leaving 21 bases between. This CDR3 is 17 amino acids long. Per germline, CDR1 SGDLS and CDR2 YYNGEE. CDR3 sequence (DNA): TGTGCCAGCAGCCCCCGATTAACGGCAAACCTTAACACTGAAGCTTTCTTT. Its translation: CASSPRLTANLNTEAFF.

The J gene is TRBJ2-1, the V gene TRBV24-1; D tentatively reads TRBD1 or TRBD2 (5 bases each). In germline, CDR1 is KGHDR, CDR2 SFDVKD. There are 16 residues in the CDR3. V was clipped by 3 bases and J by 1 base, with 12 bases between them. CDR3 nucleotides: TGTGCCACCAGTGATCCCGGGACGTCATCCTACAATGAGCAGTTCTTC. It yields the protein CATSDPGTSSYNEQFF.

V usage is TRBV7-9 and J usage is TRBJ2-2; D may correspond to TRBD1 or TRBD2 (5 bases each). Germline-derived CDR1 and CDR2 are SEHNR and FQNEAQ (reference sequence). Trimming pared 1 base from V and 10 bases from J, leaving 13 bases between. There are 14 residues in the CDR3. The CDR3 sequence is CASSLGTQGEELFF. The CDR3 region has the DNA TGTGCCAGCAGCTTAGGGACTCAGGGAGAGGAGCTGTTTTTT.

The V call is TRBV7-3, the J call TRBJ2-3, with 7 positions matching TRBD2. From germline, CDR1 is SGHTA and CDR2 FQGTGA. The CDR3 is made up of 15 amino acids. The V and J ends lost 2 bases and 2 bases, in that order; junction bases with no gene match: 4. CDR3 residues: CASSLGGGPTDTQYF. The CDR3, as DNA: TGTGCCAGCAGCTTAGGGGGAGGGCCCACAGATACGCAGTATTTT.

This chain connects TRBV27 to TRBJ1-4; no reliable D call. There are 16 residues in the CDR3. Looked up from germline, CDR1 is MNHEY and CDR2 is SMNVEV (reference sequence). With 2 bases removed from V and 4 bases from J, the gap between germline ends came to 14 bases. The CDR3 loop is CASSLGSWALNEKLFF. The CDR3 DNA follows: TGTGCCAGCAGTTTAGGCAGCTGGGCCCTTAATGAAAAACTGTTTTTT.